This entry lists 5 T cell receptor beta chains sequenced from one sample in a study of tumor-infiltrating lymphocytes in primary liver carcinoma. Scientists recovered RNA and DNA together from roughly 21-30 mg of unsorted bulk tissue. Priming with a constant-region primer yielded TCR beta cDNA from approximately 500 ng total RNA. Three nested multiplex PCR rounds of slightly modified ARM-PCR generated TCR beta libraries. The first two PCR rounds used TRBV1-TRBV30 primers with a Cbeta primer, 10 cycles each. TCRdb fed the multiplex PCR reads into MiXCR, producing one record per CDR3 protein. The sample carries tens of thousands of distinct CDR3 sequences, around 70% recorded once. The sequenced material came from liver tumor tissue from sampling region 3. Subset meaning: tumor region T3, left-lateral pole. These receptors were collected from a woman aged 30 to 39 with primary liver carcinoma and hepatitis B virus infection.

This clonotype was picked up a small number of times. A much larger clone is a single base away; this may be a read error. The chain combines TRBV30 with TRBJ2-3, with D unclear. V was clipped by 0 bases and J by 4 bases, with 5 bases between them. CDR3 size: 12 residues. The V gene's germline CDR1 is GTSNPN and CDR2 SVGIG (reference sequence). CDR3 in amino acids: CAWSVQPDTQYF. The CDR3 DNA follows: TGTGCCTGGAGTGTACAGCCAGATACGCAGTATTTT.

On this clonotype: An end of the junction differs from the germline gene, which may be a read error. The gene calls are TRBV7-8 and TRBJ2-7; D gene ambiguous. CDR1 and CDR2 from the germline V gene are SGHVS and FQNEAQ. This CDR3 is 12 amino acids long. The CDR3 reads CASSLVVYEQQF. In DNA form, the CDR3 reads TGTGCCAGCAGCTTAGTGGTCTACGAGCAGCAGTTC.

As regards this clonotype: One junction end disagrees with the germline gene, perhaps due to a read error. The J gene is TRBJ2-3, the V gene TRBV29-1; tentatively, D is TRBD1 (5 bases). This CDR3 region has 13 residues. The germline V gene has CDR1 SQVTM and CDR2 ANQGSEA. CDR3 in amino acids: CSVGADSTVTQYF. CDR3 nucleotide sequence: TGCAGCGTTGGGGCCGACAGCACAGTTACGCAGTATTTT.

This clonotype has a handful of counts. A single base separates this from a much larger clone, so it may be a read error. The chain is built from TRBV11-3 and TRBJ2-3; 7 nucleotides agree with TRBD1. The J call may be wrong; the DNA end is better matched by TRBJ1-5. In germline, CDR1 is SGHNT, CDR2 YENEEA. The CDR3 has 14 amino acids. CDR3 sequence: CTSSHRTGTYTQHF. As DNA, the CDR3 is TGTACCAGCAGCCATCGGACAGGCACATATACGCAGCATTTT.

In this sample, this clonotype turned up once. J is TRBJ2-3 and V is TRBV12-3 or TRBV12-4; 9 bases are a match to TRBD1. Trimming removed 3 bases from V and 0 bases from J; junction bases left unmatched: 7. The CDR3 has 17 amino acids. The CDR3 DNA reads as TGTGCCAGCAGTTTCGGGACAGGGAGACGTAGCACAGATACGCAGTATTTT. Amino acid sequence: CASSFGTGRRSTDTQYF.